Listed below are T cell receptor beta chains from one sample, sequenced in a study of blood T cell repertoires in COVID-19. Libraries were prepared by immunoSEQ multiplex PCR; TCRdb keeps only in-frame clonotypes and omits some of them. Of 100,000 to 150,000 clones detected, 80% to 90% appear once; the ten largest clones hold around 4.5%. Material for sequencing was peripheral blood. These receptors were obtained from a man in his sixties with COVID-19, enrolled during active disease. Both conserved end residues are part of each CDR3. The D gene is left open where the match is weak.

.	TRBV5-1	TRBJ1-3	TGCGCCAGCAGCTTGGCAACAGGAATCTCTGGAAACACCATATATTTT	CASSLATGISGNTIYF
.	TRBV5-1	TRBJ2-5	TGCGCCAGCAGCTTGGCAGGGCAGCCGGAGACCCAGTACTTC	CASSLAGQPETQYF
TRBD2	TRBV28	TRBJ2-7	TGTGCCAGCAGTTTAAGCATCCTAGCGGGGGACTACGAGCAGTACTTC	CASSLSILAGDYEQYF
TRBD1	TRBV7-9	TRBJ2-3	TGTGCCAGCAGCTTGGGGACAGGGGGAGGAGATACGCAGTATTTT	CASSLGTGGGDTQYF
TRBD1	TRBV7-9	TRBJ1-5	TGTGCCAGCAGCTTAGGGACAGGGGTAAGGGGCAATCAGCCCCAGCATTTT	CASSLGTGVRGNQPQHF
.	TRBV7-9	TRBJ2-1	TGTGCCAGCAGCTCCCCAGCGGGTTCAGGCAATGAGCAGTTCTTC	CASSSPAGSGNEQFF
TRBD1	TRBV9	TRBJ1-2	TGTGCCAGCAGCGTAGGGGACAGGGGATTCTCCGTTACCTCCTATGGCTACACCTTC	CASSVGDRGFSVTSYGYTF
.	TRBV6-5	TRBJ2-2	TGTGCCAGCAGGCGACAACAGGCCGGGGAGCTGTTTTTT	CASRRQQAGELFF
.	TRBV19	TRBJ1-2	TGTGCCAGTAGTATCCCGCAGGTCGACTATGGCTACACCTTC	CASSIPQVDYGYTF
TRBD1	TRBV6-5	TRBJ1-2	TGTGCCAGCAGCGACAGGGGTACGGGGGGCTACACCTTC	CASSDRGTGGYTF
TRBD1	TRBV4-2	TRBJ1-4	TGTGCCAGCAGCGGAGGAACAGGGGGCGCTACCCTTGCAACTAATGAAAAACTGTTTTTT	CASSGGTGGATLATNEKLFF
TRBD1	TRBV9	TRBJ1-5	TGTGCCAGCAGCGTAGATTCCGGAGGGGGCGGGCAGCCCCAGCATTTT	CASSVDSGGGGQPQHF
TRBD2	TRBV4-2	TRBJ2-2	TGTGCCAGCAGCCAAGAGTTGAGGCTAGCGGGGGGGCTGGCCGGGGAGCTGTTTTTT	CASSQELRLAGGLAGELFF
.	TRBV9	TRBJ1-2	TGTGCCAGCAGCGCCGGGATCGGCGTCGATGGCTACACCTTC	CASSAGIGVDGYTF
.	TRBV19	TRBJ1-6	TGTGCCAGTAGTATGAGCAGGGTGGGATCACCCCTCCACTTT	CASSMSRVGSPLHF